A single T cell receptor (beta chain) is shown here with its context. This sample is part of a study of blood T cell repertoires in COVID-19. The protocol was immunoSEQ multiplex PCR, while the TCRdb copy is restricted to in-frame clones and leaves out a portion. The data hold just under 85,000 clones, with 65% to 85% observed a single time. CDR3 length: 14 residues. V shed 10 bases, J shed 6 bases, and the junction held 14 bases outside the gene matches. Germline V gene lookup returns CDR1 LNHDA and CDR2 SQIVND (reference sequence). V and J are TRBV19 and TRBJ1-1, with 7 bases lining up with TRBD1. The sequence derives from a woman of 80 years or more with acute or convalescent COVID-19. Sequenced input: peripheral blood. The CDR3 loop reads CATGTEGKVPEAFF. DNA of the CDR3: TGTGCCACGGGGACAGAAGGGAAGGTACCTGAAGCTTTCTTT.